This T cell receptor beta chain was recovered during a study of blood T cell repertoires in COVID-19. TCRdb's table, derived via immunoSEQ multiplex PCR, lists solely in-frame clones and lacks some. The top ten hold under 2.5% of the sample, which has roughly 260,000 clones, about 90% seen once. CDR1 and CDR2 (germline): SGHAT, FQDESV (reference sequence). V was shortened by 4 bases and J by 11 bases, with 23 bases between the two germline ends. The CDR3 length is 15 residues. Sequenced material: PBMCs or T cells enriched from blood (not recorded which). This sequence joins TRBV11-1 and TRBJ1-1; possibly TRBD1 for D (6 bases). This clonotype originated in a woman in her late teens or twenties who had recovered from COVID-19. The CDR3 DNA is TGTGCCAGCAGCTCGCACGGGACATCGACACTGAGGGCTTTCTTT. This codes for CASSSHGTSTLRAFF.